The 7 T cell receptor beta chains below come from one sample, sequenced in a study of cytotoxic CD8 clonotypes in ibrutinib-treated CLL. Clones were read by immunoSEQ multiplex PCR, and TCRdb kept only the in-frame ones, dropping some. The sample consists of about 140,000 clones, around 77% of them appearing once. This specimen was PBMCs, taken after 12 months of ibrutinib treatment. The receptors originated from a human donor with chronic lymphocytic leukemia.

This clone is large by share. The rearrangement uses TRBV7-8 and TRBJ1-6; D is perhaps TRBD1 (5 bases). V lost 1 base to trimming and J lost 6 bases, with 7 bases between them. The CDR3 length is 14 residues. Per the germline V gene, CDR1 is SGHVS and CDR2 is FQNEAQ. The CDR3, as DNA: TGTGCCAGCAGCTTAGGACAGCTTAATTCACCCCTCCACTTT. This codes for CASSLGQLNSPLHF. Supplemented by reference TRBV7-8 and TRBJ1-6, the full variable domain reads GAGVSQSPRYKVAKRGQDVALRCDPISGHVSLFWYQQALGQGPEFLTYFQNEAQLDKSGLPSDRFFAERPEGSVSTLKIQRTQQEDSAVYLCASSLGQLNSPLHFGNGTRLTVT.

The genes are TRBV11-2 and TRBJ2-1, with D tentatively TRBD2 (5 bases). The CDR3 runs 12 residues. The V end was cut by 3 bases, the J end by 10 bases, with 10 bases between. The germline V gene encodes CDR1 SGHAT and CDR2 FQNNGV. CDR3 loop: CASSFRGYEQFF. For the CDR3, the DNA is TGTGCCAGCAGCTTTCGGGGATACGAGCAGTTCTTC.

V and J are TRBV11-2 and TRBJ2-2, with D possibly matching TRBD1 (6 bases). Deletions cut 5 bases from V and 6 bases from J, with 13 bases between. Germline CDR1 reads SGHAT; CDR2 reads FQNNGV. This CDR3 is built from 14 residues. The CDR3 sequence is CASSPLRGSGELFF. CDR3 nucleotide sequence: TGTGCCAGCAGCCCACTGAGGGGGTCCGGGGAGCTGTTTTTT.

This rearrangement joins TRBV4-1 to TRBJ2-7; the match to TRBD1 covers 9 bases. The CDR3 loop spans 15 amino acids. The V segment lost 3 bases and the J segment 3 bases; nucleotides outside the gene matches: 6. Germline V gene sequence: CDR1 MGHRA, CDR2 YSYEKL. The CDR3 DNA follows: TGCGCCAGCAGCCACCCGGGACAGGGACGCTACGAGCAGTACTTC. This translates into CASSHPGQGRYEQYF.

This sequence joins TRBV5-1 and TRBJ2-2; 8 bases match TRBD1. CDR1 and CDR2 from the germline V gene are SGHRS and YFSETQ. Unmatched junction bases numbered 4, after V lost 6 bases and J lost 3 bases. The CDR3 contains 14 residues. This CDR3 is CASTGGSDTGELFF. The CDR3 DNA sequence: TGCGCCAGCACAGGGGGCTCCGACACCGGGGAGCTGTTTTTT.

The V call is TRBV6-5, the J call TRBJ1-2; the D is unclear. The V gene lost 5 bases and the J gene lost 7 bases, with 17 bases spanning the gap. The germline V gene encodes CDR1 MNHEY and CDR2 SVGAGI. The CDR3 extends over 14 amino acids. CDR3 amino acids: CASSEGGVTSGYTF. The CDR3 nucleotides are TGTGCCAGCAGTGAAGGTGGGGTAACCTCTGGCTACACCTTC.

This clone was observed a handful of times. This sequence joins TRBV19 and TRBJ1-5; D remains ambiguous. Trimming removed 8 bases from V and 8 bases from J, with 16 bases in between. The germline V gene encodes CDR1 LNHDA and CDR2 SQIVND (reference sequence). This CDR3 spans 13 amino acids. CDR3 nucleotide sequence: TGTGCCAGTTCCCTCGGCGGTCAGAAGCCCCAGCATTTT. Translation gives CASSLGGQKPQHF.